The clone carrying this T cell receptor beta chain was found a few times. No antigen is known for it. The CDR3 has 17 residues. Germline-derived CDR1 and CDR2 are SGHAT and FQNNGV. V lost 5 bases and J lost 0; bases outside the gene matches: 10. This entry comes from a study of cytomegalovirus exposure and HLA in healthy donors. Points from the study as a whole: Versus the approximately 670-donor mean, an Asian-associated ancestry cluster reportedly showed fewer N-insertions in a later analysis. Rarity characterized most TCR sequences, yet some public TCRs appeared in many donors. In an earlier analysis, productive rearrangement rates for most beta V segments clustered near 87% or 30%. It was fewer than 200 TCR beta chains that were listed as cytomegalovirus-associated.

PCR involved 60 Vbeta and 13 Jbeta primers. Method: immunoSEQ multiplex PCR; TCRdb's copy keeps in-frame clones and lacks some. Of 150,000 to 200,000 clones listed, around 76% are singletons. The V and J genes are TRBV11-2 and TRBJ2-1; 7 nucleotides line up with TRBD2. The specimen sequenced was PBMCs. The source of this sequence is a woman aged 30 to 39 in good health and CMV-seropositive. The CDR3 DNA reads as TGTGCCAGCAGCCGGAGCTTAGCGGGCTCCTCCTACAATGAGCAGTTCTTC. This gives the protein CASSRSLAGSSYNEQFF.